The rows below give T cell receptor beta chains drawn from one sample of a study of OX40 agonist ivuxolimab in advanced cancers. Sequenced by immunoSEQ multiplex PCR; TCRdb stores in-frame clones only, minus some. The sample carries about 79,000 clones, approximately 94% recorded once. Sequenced here: CD4+ or CD8+ T cells sorted from blood, sampled in a trial of the OX40 agonist ivuxolimab. The receptors originated from an adult with an advanced solid tumor such as melanoma, head and neck, liver or kidney cancer. CDR3s include the opening cysteine and the closing phenylalanine or tryptophan. The D gene is left open where the match is weak. Clone size appears in some rows only: once, few, many, or a class for an expanded clone.

cdr3_nt | cdr3_aa | d_call | v_call | clone_size | j_call
TGTGCCAGCAGTCCACCCCCCATAGCGGGAACGAACACAGATACGCAGTATTTT | CASSPPPIAGTNTDTQYF | TRBD2 | TRBV27 | NA | TRBJ2-3
TGTGCCAGCAGCCCTCCGCCGGTGGCTAATGAAAAACTGTTTTTT | CASSPPPVANEKLFF | NA | TRBV7-9 | NA | TRBJ1-4
TGCGCCAGCAGCCAATCAGATTACCACACCGGGGAGCTGTTTTTT | CASSQSDYHTGELFF | NA | TRBV5-1 | NA | TRBJ2-2
TGCGCCAGCAGCTCTACCCTTGCCTATAGCAATCAGCCCCAGCATTTT | CASSSTLAYSNQPQHF | NA | TRBV5-1 | NA | TRBJ1-5
TGTGCCAGTACCCCTAGCGGGAGTACAGATACGCAGTATTTT | CASTPSGSTDTQYF | TRBD2 | TRBV19 | NA | TRBJ2-3
TGTGCCAGTAGTCCCCTCGACAGGGAAGCTGAAGCTTTCTTT | CASSPLDREAEAFF | TRBD1 | TRBV19 | NA | TRBJ1-1
TGTGCCACCAGCAGAGAAGTAGGGGGGCCGGGAAATCAGCCCCAGCATTTT | CATSREVGGPGNQPQHF | NA | TRBV15 | NA | TRBJ1-5
TGTGCCAGCAGCTACGACAGGGGGGGAACCTACGAGCAGTACTTC | CASSYDRGGTYEQYF | TRBD1 | TRBV7-9 | NA | TRBJ2-7
TGTGCCAGCAGTTACTCAGAGACCCAGTACTTC | CASSYSETQYF | NA | TRBV6-5 | NA | TRBJ2-5
TGCAGCGTTGAGGTCGCGGGGACGGAAGAGACCCAGTACTTC | CSVEVAGTEETQYF | NA | TRBV29-1 | once | TRBJ2-5
TGTGCCAGCAGAATAGCGGGGGGGAACCCTAATGAGCAGTTCTTC | CASRIAGGNPNEQFF | TRBD2 | TRBV27 | NA | TRBJ2-1
TGTGCCAGCAGTGACGGGGGCTCATCACCCCTCCACTTT | CASSDGGSSPLHF | NA | TRBV2 | NA | TRBJ1-6
TGTGCCAGCAGCCAAGGAGGGGGATACGAGCAGTACTTC | CASSQGGGYEQYF | NA | TRBV14 | NA | TRBJ2-7
TGTGCCAGCAGTTCCCCGGACAGGGAGGGGGAAAAACTGTTTTTT | CASSSPDREGEKLFF | TRBD1 | TRBV27 | NA | TRBJ1-4
TGTGCCAGTAGTATGCGACTGGATGAGCAGTTCTTC | CASSMRLDEQFF | NA | TRBV19 | NA | TRBJ2-1
TGTGCCAGCAGCCATCCCTGGGACAGAAACACCGGGGAGCTGTTTTTT | CASSHPWDRNTGELFF | TRBD1 | TRBV4-2 | NA | TRBJ2-2
TGTGCCAGCAGCGTGGGCGGGGTCTCTGGCACAGATACGCAGTATTTT | CASSVGGVSGTDTQYF | NA | TRBV5-6 | NA | TRBJ2-3
TGTGCCAGCAGCTTGGATCACACAGATACGCAGTATTTT | CASSLDHTDTQYF | NA | TRBV7-9 | NA | TRBJ2-3
TGTGCCAGCAGCTTAGAGGGGTCCTACGAGCAGTACTTC | CASSLEGSYEQYF | NA | TRBV11-2 | NA | TRBJ2-7
TGTGCCAGCAGCTTCCGGGACAGGGGAACAGATACGCAGTATTTT | CASSFRDRGTDTQYF | TRBD1 | TRBV7-9 | NA | TRBJ2-3
TGTGCCAGTAGTATTCGGCAGGGGAGCAATCAGCCCCAGCATTTT | CASSIRQGSNQPQHF | NA | TRBV19 | once | TRBJ1-5
TGCGCCAGCAGCTTGGGAGGATACGACAAAAACATTCAGTACTTC | CASSLGGYDKNIQYF | NA | TRBV5-1 | NA | TRBJ2-4
TGTGCCAGCAGAACCCGACAGGGGGCGAATTCACCCCTCCACTTT | CASRTRQGANSPLHF | TRBD1 | TRBV6-5 | NA | TRBJ1-6
TGCGCCAGCAGCTTGGAAACCTTATACACTGAAGCTTTCTTT | CASSLETLYTEAFF | NA | TRBV5-1 | NA | TRBJ1-1
TGTGCCAGTAGTATTGGACAGGGCTTAGACTACGAGCAGTACTTC | CASSIGQGLDYEQYF | TRBD1 | TRBV19 | few | TRBJ2-7
TGTGCCAGTAGGTCCCTACAGGGAGACGAGCAGTACTTC | CASRSLQGDEQYF | NA | TRBV19 | NA | TRBJ2-7
TGTGCCAGCAGTTTATCCGGACAGGGGGTCCACAATGAGCAGTTCTTC | CASSLSGQGVHNEQFF | TRBD1 | TRBV27 | NA | TRBJ2-1
TGTGCCAGCAGTGCGCCGGGACAGGGGAGGTATGGCTACACCTTC | CASSAPGQGRYGYTF | TRBD1 | TRBV2 | once | TRBJ1-2
TGTGCCAGCACCCTCGGACTAGCTAACACCGGGGAGCTGTTTTTT | CASTLGLANTGELFF | TRBD2 | TRBV2 | NA | TRBJ2-2
TGTGCCACCAGCAGAGATTTCTCCTATAATTCACCCCTCCACTTT | CATSRDFSYNSPLHF | NA | TRBV15 | NA | TRBJ1-6
TGTGCCCGCGACAGGGGGATAAGTGGCACTGAAGCTTTCTTT | CARDRGISGTEAFF | TRBD1 | TRBV30 | NA | TRBJ1-1
TGTGCCAGCAGCGTGGGACTAGTAGACTACGAGCAGTACTTC | CASSVGLVDYEQYF | TRBD2 | TRBV7-9 | NA | TRBJ2-7
TGCGCCAGCAGCCAAGATGGTGCTGCGGGAGGGCTGAATGAGCAGTTCTTC | CASSQDGAAGGLNEQFF | TRBD2 | TRBV4-3 | NA | TRBJ2-1
TGTGCCAGCAGCTCCTGGGACAATGAGCAGTTCTTC | CASSSWDNEQFF | NA | TRBV7-3 | NA | TRBJ2-1
TGCAGCGCCGGACCGGGACAAGGGGTGTACAATGAGCAGTTCTTC | CSAGPGQGVYNEQFF | NA | TRBV29-1 | NA | TRBJ2-1
TGTGCCAGCAGCTTATTCTACTACGAGCAGTACTTC | CASSLFYYEQYF | NA | TRBV7-2 | NA | TRBJ2-7
TGTGCCAGCAGTCGGACAGCCGGTAATGAAAAACTGTTTTTT | CASSRTAGNEKLFF | NA | TRBV6-5 | NA | TRBJ1-4
TGTGCCAGCAGCCTGCCCCACGGGAACACTGAAGCTTTCTTT | CASSLPHGNTEAFF | NA | TRBV7-9 | NA | TRBJ1-1
TGTGCCAGCAGCAGCCCGGGTAATGAAAAACTGTTTTTT | CASSSPGNEKLFF | NA | TRBV7-9 | NA | TRBJ1-4
TGTGCCAGCAGCAATCCCCGACAGGTCTCTGGGGCCAACGTCCTGACTTTC | CASSNPRQVSGANVLTF | NA | TRBV21-1 | NA | TRBJ2-6
TGCAGTGCTATCTACTACAATGAGCAGTTCTTC | CSAIYYNEQFF | NA | TRBV20-1 | NA | TRBJ2-1
TGTGCCAGTAGTGACAGGGGGTTGAACGTCCTGACTTTC | CASSDRGLNVLTF | TRBD1 | TRBV19 | NA | TRBJ2-6
TGTGCCAGCAGTTCCACCCGGGACAGCTTATCCTACGAGCAGTACTTC | CASSSTRDSLSYEQYF | TRBD1 | TRBV27 | once | TRBJ2-7
TGTGCCAGCAGCTTAGTCGGAACAGGGAACACCGGGGAGCTGTTTTTT | CASSLVGTGNTGELFF | NA | TRBV7-9 | NA | TRBJ2-2
TGTGCCAGCAGCATCACAGGGGTCTACGAGCAGTACTTC | CASSITGVYEQYF | TRBD1 | TRBV7-9 | NA | TRBJ2-7